The 8 T cell receptor beta chains below all came from one sample that was sequenced in a study of T cell repertoires in aging, cancer and after chemotherapy. A mixed TRB-A/B primer pool amplified rearranged TRB by multiplex touch-down PCR. TCRdb passed the multiplex PCR reads through MiXCR, listing each CDR3 protein once. The repertoire includes approximately 3,000 distinct CDR3 sequences, 25% to 35% of them detected once, and roughly 69% sits in the top ten. Peripheral blood genomic DNA, not sorted cells or RNA, was the template. The material sequenced was blood. The receptors were sampled from a human donor with a solid tumor.

This clonotype turned up a few times. The chain carries TRBV27 and TRBJ2-2, with 9 nucleotides matching TRBD1. The V gene end was trimmed by 6 bases and the J gene end by 6 bases; junction bases not matched to a gene: 11. The CDR3 has 16 amino acids. Germline V gene data show CDR1 as MNHEY and CDR2 as SMNVEV (reference sequence). This CDR3 reads CASRVGDRVIPGELFF. In DNA form, the CDR3 reads TGTGCCAGCAGAGTTGGGGACAGGGTGATACCCGGGGAGCTGTTTTTT.

In its sample, this clonotype ranks as medium-sized. The chain couples TRBV15 to TRBJ2-1; the match to TRBD2 covers 7 bases. Germline values: CDR1 LNHNV, CDR2 YYDKDF (reference sequence). This CDR3 region has 14 residues. With V trimmed by 4 bases and J by 3 bases, 3 bases remained unmatched. CDR3 bases: TGTGCCACCAGCAAGCTAGCGGTCTACAATGAGCAGTTCTTC. Amino acid sequence: CATSKLAVYNEQFF.

By frequency in the sample, this clonotype is medium-sized. This chain joins TRBV29-1 and TRBJ2-2; no reliable D call. The V and J ends lost 3 bases and 10 bases respectively, with 12 bases between them. The CDR3 runs to 12 residues. Germline V CDR1 and CDR2: SQVTM, ANQGSEA. Here the CDR3 DNA reads TGCAGCGTTGACTGGGGTAACGAGGAGCTGTTTTTT. It specifies CSVDWGNEELFF.

V usage is TRBV19 and J usage is TRBJ2-6; D may be TRBD2 (7 bases). Germline assignment: CDR1 LNHDA and CDR2 SQIVND (reference sequence). V lost 3 bases, J lost 0 bases, and 24 bases lay in between. CDR3 length: 21 amino acids. The CDR3 DNA reads TGTGCCAGTAGTATCACCCTTCCCGGGGCGGGGGCCCACTCTGGGGCCAACGTCCTGACTTTC. Translating it yields CASSITLPGAGAHSGANVLTF.

This chain links TRBV19 with TRBJ1-5; 8 nucleotides match TRBD1. J was trimmed by 1 base and V by 6 bases; bases with no gene match: 17. The CDR3 sequence is 19 residues long. The germline V gene encodes CDR1 LNHDA and CDR2 SQIVND (reference sequence). The CDR3 nucleotides are TGTGCCAGTAGCCCACGACGGACAGGGAACTCCTTAAGCAATCAGCCCCAGCATTTT. Translation gives CASSPRRTGNSLSNQPQHF.

This clonotype has only a few counts. The chain recombines TRBV5-6 with TRBJ2-3; TRBD2 aligns across 12 bases. The CDR3 extends over 15 amino acids. Germline trimming cut 2 bases from V and 6 bases from J; bases unmatched to any gene: 4. CDR1 and CDR2 from the germline V gene are SGHDT and YYEEEE. The CDR3 region is CASSLRTSGVDTQYF. The DNA for the CDR3 is TGTGCCAGCAGCTTACGGACTAGCGGGGTTGATACGCAGTATTTT. The full variable domain, in which reference TRBV5-6 and TRBJ2-3 provide the parts outside the CDR3, is DAGVTQSPTHLIKTRGQQVTLRCSPKSGHDTVSWYQQALGQGPQFIFQYYEEEERQRGNFPDRFSGHQFPNYSSELNVNALLLGDSALYLCASSLRTSGVDTQYFGPGTRLTVL.

Note on this clonotype: At one end the junction does not follow the germline gene, possibly because of a read error. The chain carries TRBV7-9 and TRBJ2-3; TRBD2 matches 9 bases. CDR1 is SEHNR and CDR2 is FQNEAQ in the germline V gene (reference sequence). The length of the CDR3 is 15 residues. CDR3 bases: TGTGCCAGCAGGTTAGGGGGACTAGCAACAGATACGCAGTATTTT. As protein: CASRLGGLATDTQYF.

This clonotype was seen more than once but under ten times. The rearrangement uses TRBV12-3 or TRBV12-4 and TRBJ1-2; unclear D gene. The CDR3 sequence is 14 residues long. V lost 7 bases to trimming and J lost 4 bases, with 16 bases between them. CDR3 nucleotides: TGTGCCAGCACAGCAGGTCCCCCAAGCTATGGCTACACCTTC. This translates into CASTAGPPSYGYTF.